This is a list of T cell receptor beta chains from one sample in a study of STAT5B mutations in CD4+ large granular lymphocyte leukemia. The assay was immunoSEQ multiplex PCR, and TCRdb's table has in-frame clones only and misses some. The sample consists of fewer than 35,000 clones, about 74% of them appearing once. Sequencing was performed on CD4+ T cells from blood buffy coats. All receptors derive from a human donor in good health. Both conserved end residues are part of each CDR3. The order of the fields is clone size, V gene, J gene, D gene, CDR3 DNA, CDR3 protein. The D gene is left open where the match is weak. The listing skips clone size in some rows; elsewhere it reads once, few, many or a size class.

clone_size: .
v_call: TRBV6-6
j_call: TRBJ2-4
d_call: .
cdr3_nt: TGTGCCAGCAGTCCCGGTTGGACCTTAATAAACATTCAGTACTTC
cdr3_aa: CASSPGWTLINIQYF

clone_size: .
v_call: TRBV18
j_call: TRBJ2-5
d_call: .
cdr3_nt: TGTGCCAGCTCACCTGGGCAAGAGACCCAGTACTTC
cdr3_aa: CASSPGQETQYF

clone_size: few
v_call: TRBV2
j_call: TRBJ1-6
d_call: .
cdr3_nt: TGTGCCAGCAGTGAAATCCCTCGGCAGGGAGGGCGTAATTCACCCCTCCACTTT
cdr3_aa: CASSEIPRQGGRNSPLHF

clone_size: .
v_call: TRBV5-6
j_call: TRBJ1-4
d_call: TRBD1
cdr3_nt: TGTGCCAGCAGCTTGGCTGGGACAGGGGGGAATGAAAAACTGTTTTTT
cdr3_aa: CASSLAGTGGNEKLFF

clone_size: few
v_call: TRBV27
j_call: TRBJ1-2
d_call: TRBD1
cdr3_nt: TGTGCCAGCAGTCCAGGGGACAGTTTTTACTATGGCTACACCTTC
cdr3_aa: CASSPGDSFYYGYTF

clone_size: .
v_call: TRBV7-2
j_call: TRBJ2-3
d_call: .
cdr3_nt: TGTGCCAGCAGCTTAGTATGGGGAAGCACAGATACGCAGTATTTT
cdr3_aa: CASSLVWGSTDTQYF

clone_size: .
v_call: TRBV29-1
j_call: TRBJ2-4
d_call: .
cdr3_nt: TGCAGCGTTGAACCCAGGGCAAACATTCAGTACTTC
cdr3_aa: CSVEPRANIQYF

clone_size: .
v_call: TRBV7-2
j_call: TRBJ2-3
d_call: .
cdr3_nt: TGTGCCAGCAGCCGAACCGCGACTACTTACACAGATACGCAGTATTTT
cdr3_aa: CASSRTATTYTDTQYF

clone_size: .
v_call: TRBV28
j_call: TRBJ2-1
d_call: TRBD2
cdr3_nt: TGTGCCAGCCGGTACAGCGGGGATGGGAATGAGCAGTTCTTC
cdr3_aa: CASRYSGDGNEQFF

clone_size: once
v_call: TRBV7-8
j_call: TRBJ1-3
d_call: .
cdr3_nt: TGTGCCAGCAGCTTAGACAACTCTGGAAACACCATATATTTT
cdr3_aa: CASSLDNSGNTIYF

clone_size: .
v_call: TRBV19
j_call: TRBJ2-3
d_call: .
cdr3_nt: TGTGCCAGTAGACTAGGGAGCACAGATACGCAGTATTTT
cdr3_aa: CASRLGSTDTQYF

clone_size: .
v_call: TRBV19
j_call: TRBJ1-1
d_call: TRBD1
cdr3_nt: TGTGCCAGTAGCCTTCAGGGGGCGAGTAACACTGAAGCTTTCTTT
cdr3_aa: CASSLQGASNTEAFF

clone_size: .
v_call: TRBV15
j_call: TRBJ1-4
d_call: .
cdr3_nt: TGTGCCACCAGCAGATTTCGGACGGTGACTAATGAAAAACTGTTTTTT
cdr3_aa: CATSRFRTVTNEKLFF

clone_size: few
v_call: TRBV19
j_call: TRBJ1-1
d_call: TRBD1
cdr3_nt: TGTGCCAGTACTGGACAGGGCCTTCTTAGGGAAGCTTTCTTT
cdr3_aa: CASTGQGLLREAFF

clone_size: few
v_call: TRBV11-3
j_call: TRBJ2-2
d_call: .
cdr3_nt: TGTGCCAGCAGCTTAGTTAGCATCGGGGAGCTGTTTTTT
cdr3_aa: CASSLVSIGELFF

clone_size: .
v_call: TRBV20-1
j_call: TRBJ1-1
d_call: .
cdr3_nt: TGCAGTGCTAGACGGGACACTGAAGCTTTCTTT
cdr3_aa: CSARRDTEAFF

clone_size: once
v_call: TRBV4-2
j_call: TRBJ1-3
d_call: .
cdr3_nt: TGTGCCAGCAGCCAAGATCGGGACGTAGGAAACACCATATATTTT
cdr3_aa: CASSQDRDVGNTIYF

clone_size: few
v_call: TRBV7-9
j_call: TRBJ2-2
d_call: TRBD2
cdr3_nt: TGTGCCAGCAGCCCCTCTCGAGCGGGGGGAACCGGGGAGCTGTTTTTT
cdr3_aa: CASSPSRAGGTGELFF

clone_size: .
v_call: TRBV29-1
j_call: TRBJ2-7
d_call: .
cdr3_nt: TGCAGCGTTTCAGGGAACTACGAGCAGTACTTC
cdr3_aa: CSVSGNYEQYF

clone_size: .
v_call: TRBV7-2
j_call: TRBJ2-2
d_call: .
cdr3_nt: TGTGCCAGCAGCTCTATTTATACCTGGGGTATGAACACCGGGGAGCTGTTTTTT
cdr3_aa: CASSSIYTWGMNTGELFF

clone_size: .
v_call: TRBV27
j_call: TRBJ2-2
d_call: TRBD1
cdr3_nt: TGTGCCAGCAGTTGGGACAGGAACACCGGGGAGCTGTTTTTT
cdr3_aa: CASSWDRNTGELFF

clone_size: few
v_call: TRBV5-1
j_call: TRBJ1-1
d_call: .
cdr3_nt: TGCGCCAGCAGCTTGGAGGTTCCGGGCACTGAAGCTTTCTTT
cdr3_aa: CASSLEVPGTEAFF

clone_size: .
v_call: TRBV7-2
j_call: TRBJ2-7
d_call: TRBD1
cdr3_nt: TGTGCCAGCAGCTTAGCTACAGGGGCCGAGCAGTACTTC
cdr3_aa: CASSLATGAEQYF

clone_size: few
v_call: TRBV2
j_call: TRBJ1-4
d_call: .
cdr3_nt: TGTGCCAGCAGTGAGGGGGGACGGATTAATGAAAAACTGTTTTTT
cdr3_aa: CASSEGGRINEKLFF

clone_size: once
v_call: TRBV28
j_call: TRBJ1-2
d_call: .
cdr3_nt: TGTGCCAGCGGTACCATGGGACAATTCCACTATGGCTACACCTTC
cdr3_aa: CASGTMGQFHYGYTF

clone_size: .
v_call: TRBV10-2
j_call: TRBJ1-5
d_call: .
cdr3_nt: TGCGCCAGCAGTTTAACAGCCGGGCCCCAGCATTTT
cdr3_aa: CASSLTAGPQHF

clone_size: once
v_call: TRBV2
j_call: TRBJ2-3
d_call: TRBD2
cdr3_nt: TGTGCCAGCACTCTAGCGGGAGGGCCAGGGGATACGCAGTATTTT
cdr3_aa: CASTLAGGPGDTQYF

clone_size: .
v_call: TRBV11-2
j_call: TRBJ2-7
d_call: .
cdr3_nt: TGTGCCAGCAGCTTAGATTCCTTGGATTCTAATGAGCAGTACTTC
cdr3_aa: CASSLDSLDSNEQYF

clone_size: .
v_call: TRBV10-2
j_call: TRBJ1-6
d_call: .
cdr3_nt: TGCGCCAGCCACCCGGGACTCTCGAATTCACCCCTCCACTTT
cdr3_aa: CASHPGLSNSPLHF

clone_size: .
v_call: TRBV5-1
j_call: TRBJ1-1
d_call: TRBD1
cdr3_nt: TGCGCCAGCAGCTCGGGACAGGGAGGATCAACCGAAGCTTTCTTT
cdr3_aa: CASSSGQGGSTEAFF

clone_size: .
v_call: TRBV6-1
j_call: TRBJ1-4
d_call: .
cdr3_nt: TGTGCCAGCAGTGAATTGACAGTTAATGAAAAACTGTTTTTT
cdr3_aa: CASSELTVNEKLFF

clone_size: .
v_call: TRBV10-3
j_call: TRBJ2-7
d_call: TRBD2
cdr3_nt: TGTGCCATCAGTGAGTTAGCGGGAGGGCCCCACGAGCAGTACTTC
cdr3_aa: CAISELAGGPHEQYF

clone_size: .
v_call: TRBV19
j_call: TRBJ2-6
d_call: .
cdr3_nt: TGTGCCAGTAGCAAAACAATGGGAAGATCTGGGGCCAACGTCCTGACTTTC
cdr3_aa: CASSKTMGRSGANVLTF

clone_size: .
v_call: TRBV11-3
j_call: TRBJ1-1
d_call: .
cdr3_nt: TGTGCCAGCAGCTTAGCCCCGGAAAGGTGGACTGAAGCTTTCTTT
cdr3_aa: CASSLAPERWTEAFF

clone_size: .
v_call: TRBV28
j_call: TRBJ1-5
d_call: .
cdr3_nt: TGTGCCAGCAGTTCGACAGCGAAAGGGCCCCAGCATTTT
cdr3_aa: CASSSTAKGPQHF

clone_size: .
v_call: TRBV10-3
j_call: TRBJ2-3
d_call: .
cdr3_nt: TGTGCCATCAGTGCTTGGCTAGCCACTAGCACAGATACGCAGTATTTT
cdr3_aa: CAISAWLATSTDTQYF

clone_size: .
v_call: TRBV5-6
j_call: TRBJ2-3
d_call: TRBD2
cdr3_nt: TGTGCCAGCAGCGCATCGACTAGCAGGAGCACAGATACGCAGTATTTT
cdr3_aa: CASSASTSRSTDTQYF

clone_size: once
v_call: TRBV5-5
j_call: TRBJ2-1
d_call: .
cdr3_nt: TGTGCCACAGGCGAGGGGGGAGACTACAATGAGCAGTTCTTC
cdr3_aa: CATGEGGDYNEQFF

clone_size: .
v_call: TRBV7-6
j_call: TRBJ1-1
d_call: .
cdr3_nt: TGTGCCAGCAGCGGATCCAGGGTCCCCAACACTGAAGCTTTCTTT
cdr3_aa: CASSGSRVPNTEAFF

clone_size: .
v_call: TRBV27
j_call: TRBJ2-1
d_call: .
cdr3_nt: TGTGCCAGCAGGGCCGCTGGCGGACGCAATGAGCAGTTCTTC
cdr3_aa: CASRAAGGRNEQFF

clone_size: few
v_call: TRBV6-1
j_call: TRBJ2-2
d_call: TRBD1
cdr3_nt: TGTGCCAGCTTCCGGGGGACAGGGGACGGCGGGGAGCTGTTTTTT
cdr3_aa: CASFRGTGDGGELFF

clone_size: .
v_call: TRBV28
j_call: TRBJ1-1
d_call: .
cdr3_nt: TGTGCCAGCAGTCCGGGCGGACCCCCTGAAGCTTTCTTT
cdr3_aa: CASSPGGPPEAFF

clone_size: .
v_call: TRBV5-1
j_call: TRBJ2-5
d_call: .
cdr3_nt: TGCGCCAGCAGCTTGGAGGGCCGAACGGGGGAGACCCAGTACTTC
cdr3_aa: CASSLEGRTGETQYF

clone_size: .
v_call: TRBV19
j_call: TRBJ1-5
d_call: .
cdr3_nt: TGTGCCAGTAGTAGTCGGACGGGTCATCAGCCCCAGCATTTT
cdr3_aa: CASSSRTGHQPQHF

clone_size: .
v_call: TRBV5-6
j_call: TRBJ2-7
d_call: .
cdr3_nt: TGTGCCAGCAGCCTCAGGGCGATACCCCTCTCCTACGAGCAGTACTTC
cdr3_aa: CASSLRAIPLSYEQYF

clone_size: once
v_call: TRBV7-9
j_call: TRBJ2-1
d_call: TRBD2
cdr3_nt: TGTGCCAGCAACTTACTCACTAGCGGGGGGGATGAGCAGTTCTTC
cdr3_aa: CASNLLTSGGDEQFF

clone_size: once
v_call: TRBV30
j_call: TRBJ1-2
d_call: TRBD1
cdr3_nt: TGTGCCTGGAGTCAAGGGACAGGGTATCTTGGCTACACCTTC
cdr3_aa: CAWSQGTGYLGYTF

clone_size: .
v_call: TRBV9
j_call: TRBJ2-3
d_call: .
cdr3_nt: TGTGCCAGCAGCGTAGGCGGTAGCACAGATACGCAGTATTTT
cdr3_aa: CASSVGGSTDTQYF

clone_size: .
v_call: TRBV28
j_call: TRBJ1-1
d_call: .
cdr3_nt: TGTGCCAGCAGCTCGACGGGTAGGGGTGGCACTGAAGCTTTCTTT
cdr3_aa: CASSSTGRGGTEAFF

clone_size: .
v_call: TRBV7-8
j_call: TRBJ2-7
d_call: TRBD2
cdr3_nt: TGTGCCAGCAGCTTACTAGCGGAGCTTGTCGAGCAGTACTTC
cdr3_aa: CASSLLAELVEQYF

clone_size: .
v_call: TRBV28
j_call: TRBJ1-4
d_call: TRBD1
cdr3_nt: TGTGCCAGCACAGGGGGTGCTAATGAAAAACTGTTTTTT
cdr3_aa: CASTGGANEKLFF

clone_size: few
v_call: TRBV2
j_call: TRBJ1-5
d_call: TRBD1
cdr3_nt: TGTGCCAGCAGTTCGACAGGGGCCAGGGGGCCCCAGCATTTT
cdr3_aa: CASSSTGARGPQHF

clone_size: .
v_call: TRBV10-2
j_call: TRBJ1-1
d_call: .
cdr3_nt: TGCGCCAGCAGTGACCAGGACGTTAAGAACACTGAAGCTTTCTTT
cdr3_aa: CASSDQDVKNTEAFF

clone_size: .
v_call: TRBV6-1
j_call: TRBJ1-6
d_call: .
cdr3_nt: TGTGCCAGCAGTGACCGGTTTGTAGGTTCACCCCTCCACTTT
cdr3_aa: CASSDRFVGSPLHF

clone_size: .
v_call: TRBV7-9
j_call: TRBJ1-4
d_call: .
cdr3_nt: TGTGCCAGCAGCCAAGCAGGAAACGAAAAACTGTTTTTT
cdr3_aa: CASSQAGNEKLFF